The 18 T cell receptor beta chains below come from one sample, sequenced in a study of CD8+ T cells in alopecia areata. Once RNA had been extracted, it was reverse transcribed into cDNA to act as the sequencing template. Data came from immunoSEQ multiplex PCR; TCRdb stores just in-frame clones and leaves some out. The sample records 200,000 to 250,000 clones, about 68% being singletons. The material sequenced was CD4+ T cells sorted from blood, taken at week 0. The receptors shown here come from a human donor with alopecia areata.

V is TRBV27 and J is TRBJ2-1; D gene ambiguous. Germline CDR1 MNHEY, CDR2 SMNVEV (reference sequence). CDR3 length equals 11 residues. V dropped 4 bases and J dropped 9 bases, with 7 bases sitting between them. The chain's CDR3 is CASSSAGEQFF. DNA for the CDR3: TGTGCCAGCAGTTCCGCTGGTGAGCAGTTCTTC.

V and J are TRBV29-1 and TRBJ2-7, with D possibly being TRBD1 or TRBD2 (6 bases each). The CDR3 sequence is 11 residues long. The ends were cut back, 4 bases at V and 12 bases at J, with 16 bases in the middle. CDR1 is SQVTM, CDR2 ANQGSEA, per germline. The CDR3 sequence: CSVVYGGRSYF. The CDR3 nucleotides read TGCAGCGTTGTATATGGGGGGCGTTCGTACTTC.

In its sample, this clone was seen a few times. Other DNA variants within this sample encode the same CDR3. This sequence joins TRBV25-1 and TRBJ1-6; 8 bases align to TRBD1. Germline CDR1 MGHDK, CDR2 SYGVNS. The CDR3 extends over 14 amino acids. Trimming took 4 bases from V and 4 from J; bases not matched to a gene: 0. Here the CDR3 reads CASSGTGYNSPLHF. The CDR3 DNA sequence: TGTGCCAGCAGTGGGACAGGGTATAATTCACCCCTCCACTTT.

In this sample, this clone turned up a few times. The chain is built from TRBV27 and TRBJ1-2; D gene uncertain. The CDR3 has 13 amino acids. Germline-derived CDR1 and CDR2 are MNHEY and SMNVEV (reference sequence). V was trimmed by 3 bases and J by 4 bases, leaving 9 bases between them. The CDR3 DNA reads TGTGCCAGCAGTTTTCACAGCAGCTATGGCTACACCTTC. This translates into CASSFHSSYGYTF.

The chain couples TRBV1 to TRBJ1-6; TRBD1 is the table's D call and was not checked against the DNA. TRBV1 is a listed pseudogene. This CDR3 has 14 amino acids. This CDR3 reads CISPGGGANSPLHF. The CDR3 DNA sequence: TGCATCAGCCCAGGGGGCGGGGCGAATTCACCCCTCCACTTT.

The rearrangement joins TRBV29-1 to TRBJ2-1, with no clear D. The CDR3 has 10 amino acids. V was cut by 3 bases and J by 10 bases, with 7 bases left in between. The germline gives CDR1 SQVTM, CDR2 ANQGSEA. CDR3: CSVEIREQFF. The CDR3 nucleotides read TGCAGCGTTGAGATCCGCGAGCAGTTCTTC.

The J gene is TRBJ1-6, the V gene TRBV7-9; TRBD1 matches at 7 bases. The CDR3 has 13 amino acids. In germline, CDR1 is SEHNR, CDR2 FQNEAQ (reference sequence). The V gene end was trimmed by 6 bases and the J gene end by 8 bases; junction bases not matched to a gene: 4. Here the CDR3 DNA reads TGTGCCAGCAGTACAGGGGAGGATTCACCCCTCCACTTT. This translates into CASSTGEDSPLHF.

This clone was detected a few times. This rearrangement joins TRBV27 to TRBJ2-1, with D perhaps TRBD2 (6 bases). Germline V gene sequence: CDR1 MNHEY, CDR2 SMNVEV (reference sequence). The CDR3 spans 15 residues. Trimming removed 2 bases at V and 1 base at J, with 9 bases between. CDR3 DNA: TGTGCCAGCAGTTTAGAGGGGACTTCCTACAATGAGCAGTTCTTC. It yields the protein CASSLEGTSYNEQFF.

The chain links TRBV30 to TRBJ2-1; TRBD1 or TRBD2 may be the D gene (5 bases each). Trimming removed 5 bases at V and 7 bases at J, with 12 bases between. Germline CDR1 reads GTSNPN; CDR2 reads SVGIG (reference sequence). This CDR3 contains 12 residues. CDR3 sequence reads: CAWLGEGNEQFF. The CDR3 coding sequence is TGTGCCTGGTTGGGAGAGGGGAATGAGCAGTTCTTC.

This rearrangement joins TRBV7-9 to TRBJ1-1, with D unresolved. CDR1 and CDR2 from the germline V gene are SEHNR and FQNEAQ (reference sequence). This CDR3 is built from 13 residues. V was shortened by 2 bases and J by 5 bases, with 9 bases between the two germline ends. Here the CDR3 reads CASSLYEVTEAFF. DNA of the CDR3: TGTGCCAGCAGCTTATATGAGGTAACTGAAGCTTTCTTT.

The J gene is TRBJ1-6, the V gene TRBV28; 9 positions match TRBD1. Germline V gene lookup returns CDR1 MDHEN and CDR2 SYDVKM. The V gene end was trimmed by 8 bases and the J gene end by 14 bases; junction bases not matched to a gene: 13. This CDR3 contains 14 residues. Written as DNA, the CDR3 is TGTGCCAGCGGCTCCCCGGACAGGGGTATCTCCCTCCACTTT. Residues: CASGSPDRGISLHF.

The V and J genes are TRBV6-1 and TRBJ2-2, with a weak D call TRBD1 (6 bases). Germline CDR1 MNHNS, CDR2 SASEGT. The V and J ends lost 6 bases and 1 base respectively, with 12 bases between them. The CDR3 extends over 15 amino acids. The CDR3 DNA reads TGTGCCAGCAGCGGACAGAGAGGGAACACCGGGGAGCTGTTTTTT. Amino acid sequence: CASSGQRGNTGELFF.

The CDR3 coding sequence is TGCGCCAGTCGGGACTACCGGGGGGAGACCCAGTACTTC. Residues: CASRDYRGETQYF. V is TRBV5-1 and J is TRBJ2-5, with TRBD2 matching over 7 bases. V trimming: 8 bases; J trimming: 5 bases; junction bases outside the gene matches: 9. This CDR3 has 13 amino acids. Per germline, CDR1 SGHRS and CDR2 YFSETQ.

The rearrangement uses TRBV7-9 and TRBJ1-1, with 8 bases that match TRBD1. The CDR3 contains 15 residues. V shed 6 bases and J 0 bases; nucleotides not matched to a gene: 6. CDR1 and CDR2 (germline): SEHNR, FQNEAQ (reference sequence). Here the CDR3 reads CASSGQGSMNTEAFF. As DNA, the CDR3 is TGTGCCAGCAGTGGACAGGGAAGCATGAACACTGAAGCTTTCTTT.

This clone appeared a few times. The chain joins TRBV30 to TRBJ2-4, with D maybe TRBD1 (6 bases). The germline V and J ends were trimmed by 2 bases and 8 bases, with 16 bases remaining between them. Germline V gene sequence: CDR1 GTSNPN, CDR2 SVGIG (reference sequence). The CDR3 has 14 residues. In DNA, the CDR3 is TGTGCCTGGAGTTCCCCGAACAGGGTAGACATTCAGTACTTC. Residues: CAWSSPNRVDIQYF.

Worth noting for this clone: At one boundary the junction diverges from the germline segment, which might be a read error. V usage is TRBV2 and J usage is TRBJ1-2; no reliable D call. This CDR3 contains 8 residues. Germline lookup yields CDR1 SNHLY and CDR2 FYNNEI. This chain's CDR3 is CASRETDF. CDR3 sequence (DNA): TGTGCCAGCAGGGAAACAGACTTC. The complete variable domain, with remaining parts taken from reference TRBV2 and TRBJ1-2, reads EPEVTQTPSHQVTQMGQEVILRCVPISNHLYFYWYRQILGQKVEFLVSFYNNEISEKSEIFDDQFSVERPDGSNFTLKIRSTKLEDSAMYFCASRETDFGSGTRLTVV.

This chain connects TRBV29-1 to TRBJ2-7; D may be TRBD2 (6 bases). This CDR3 has 12 residues. V lost 8 bases to trimming and J lost 5 bases, with 16 bases between them. Germline CDR1 reads SQVTM; CDR2 reads ANQGSEA. The CDR3 DNA follows: TGCAGCATAGGAGGGATGGCCCACGAGCAGTACTTC. It codes for CSIGGMAHEQYF.

The chain couples TRBV30 to TRBJ2-5; D tentatively fits TRBD1 or TRBD2 (5 bases each). The CDR3 spans 14 residues. The V and J ends lost 1 base and 1 base respectively, with 10 bases between them. The germline V gene has CDR1 GTSNPN and CDR2 SVGIG (reference sequence). CDR3 DNA sequence: TGTGCCTGGAGTGAGGGGAGTCTCCAAGAGACCCAGTACTTC. As protein: CAWSEGSLQETQYF.